This is a list of T cell receptor beta chains from one sample in a study of blood T cells in healthy people across ages. TCRdb reanalysed the 5' RACE reads using MiXCR and keeps one entry per CDR3 protein. The data show some 1,500,000 distinct CDR3 sequences, with about 42% seen just once and about 3.8% held by the top ten. The sequenced sample was blood. The receptors originated from a woman between 18 and 30 years old in good health. Each CDR3 is given with its conserved first and last residue. D genes are given only for firm matches. Rows give clone size only sometimes, using once, few, many, or a class for an expanded clone.

J: TRBJ2-1; size: NA; V: TRBV11-2; D: TRBD2; DNA: TGTGCCAGCAGCGGATGGACTAGCGGGGAGACCCAGTTCTTC; CDR3: CASSGWTSGETQFF
J: TRBJ2-1; size: few; V: TRBV6-6; D: NA; DNA: TGTGCCAGCAGTTACTCTGGGGGAATACGAGACAATGAGCAGTTCTTC; CDR3: CASSYSGGIRDNEQFF
J: TRBJ2-5; size: NA; V: TRBV15; D: NA; DNA: TGTGCCACCAGCAGAGATCGCGAGGGTGCGGAGACCCAGTACTTC; CDR3: CATSRDREGAETQYF
J: TRBJ2-3; size: NA; V: TRBV20-1; D: NA; DNA: TGCAGTGCTAGAGAAGTGGGGCACACAGATACGCAGTATTTT; CDR3: CSAREVGHTDTQYF
J: TRBJ2-2; size: NA; V: TRBV2; D: NA; DNA: TGTGCCAGCAGACCCGACACGACCGGGGAGCTGTTTTTT; CDR3: CASRPDTTGELFF
J: TRBJ2-5; size: NA; V: TRBV21-1; D: NA; DNA: TGTGCCAGCAGCAAAATCGGCGTGGAAGAGATATCATTAGAGACCCAGTACTTC; CDR3: CASSKIGVEEISLETQYF
J: TRBJ2-5; size: NA; V: TRBV7-7; D: TRBD2; DNA: TGTGATAGCAGCTTAGGTCCCGCGGGGGGACAAGAGACCCAGTACTTC; CDR3: CDSSLGPAGGQETQYF
J: TRBJ2-3; size: few; V: TRBV27; D: NA; DNA: TGTGCCAGCAGTTCCGTCGGCGGGGTCACAGATACGCAGTATTTT; CDR3: CASSSVGGVTDTQYF
J: TRBJ2-3; size: once; V: TRBV20-1; D: TRBD2; DNA: TGCAGTGTGTGTCTAGCGGAATACTACACAGATACGCAGTATTTT; CDR3: CSVCLAEYYTDTQYF
J: TRBJ2-7; size: few; V: TRBV5-1; D: TRBD2; DNA: TGCGCCAGCAGCTTGGCGCTAGCGGCTCCCTACGAGCAGTACTTC; CDR3: CASSLALAAPYEQYF
J: TRBJ2-1; size: NA; V: TRBV27; D: TRBD2; DNA: TGTGTCAGCAGTACACTAGCGGGAGGGCCCTACAATGAGCAGTTCTTC; CDR3: CVSSTLAGGPYNEQFF
J: TRBJ1-2; size: NA; V: TRBV11-2; D: TRBD1; DNA: TGTGCCAGCCCTAGGGTAGGGACAGCCATTACAGCTAACTATGGCTACACCTTC; CDR3: CASPRVGTAITANYGYTF
J: TRBJ1-2; size: NA; V: TRBV24-1; D: NA; DNA: TGTGCCACCAGTGGGCAGGGGCAAAACTATGGCTACACCTTC; CDR3: CATSGQGQNYGYTF
J: TRBJ2-5; size: few; V: TRBV14; D: TRBD2; DNA: TGTGCCAGCAGGCCGGGAGGCCAAGAGACCCAGTACTTC; CDR3: CASRPGGQETQYF
J: TRBJ2-7; size: few; V: TRBV10-3; D: NA; DNA: TGTGCCATCCGGACAGCAAGCTCCTACGAGCAGTACTTC; CDR3: CAIRTASSYEQYF
J: TRBJ2-5; size: NA; V: TRBV4-1; D: NA; DNA: TGCGCCAGCAGCCAACGAGGATTCAACAATGAGCAGTACTTC; CDR3: CASSQRGFNNEQYF
J: TRBJ1-5; size: few; V: TRBV25-1; D: NA; DNA: TGTGCCAGCAGTGACAAGGACAGCAATCAGCCCCAGCATTTT; CDR3: CASSDKDSNQPQHF
J: TRBJ1-2; size: many; V: TRBV27; D: NA; DNA: TGTGCCAGCAGTTTAAGACGGACAGACAGCTATGGCTACACCTTC; CDR3: CASSLRRTDSYGYTF
J: TRBJ2-7; size: few; V: TRBV7-2; D: NA; DNA: TGTGCCAGCAGCTTCATGAGGGGCGAGCAGTACTTC; CDR3: CASSFMRGEQYF
J: TRBJ2-7; size: NA; V: TRBV15; D: NA; DNA: TGTGCCACCAGCAGAGATTCAGGGTTAGGGGAGCAGTACTTC; CDR3: CATSRDSGLGEQYF
J: TRBJ2-7; size: once; V: TRBV12-3/TRBV12-4; D: NA; DNA: TGTGCCAGCAGTTTTAGATACGGGCGCGATGAGCAGTACTTC; CDR3: CASSFRYGRDEQYF
J: TRBJ2-7; size: once; V: TRBV6-5; D: NA; DNA: TGTGCCAGCGCGAGAGGTTTGCGGGAGCAGTACTTC; CDR3: CASARGLREQYF
J: TRBJ2-3; size: NA; V: TRBV20-1; D: TRBD2; DNA: TGCAGTGCCCGGAATCGACTAGCGGGAGGGCCGATTACGCAGTATTTT; CDR3: CSARNRLAGGPITQYF
J: TRBJ2-4; size: few; V: TRBV3-1; D: NA; DNA: TGTGCCAGCAGTCCGACTACCCTAGCCAAAAACATTCAGTACTTC; CDR3: CASSPTTLAKNIQYF
J: TRBJ2-3; size: NA; V: TRBV7-2; D: NA; DNA: TGTGCCAGCAGCTTTCGGGACTCGGGGCGTAGAGATACGCAGTATTTT; CDR3: CASSFRDSGRRDTQYF
J: TRBJ1-4; size: NA; V: TRBV7-6; D: NA; DNA: TGTGCCAGCAGCGCAGGGCGGGGGACCGATAATGAAAAACTGTTTTTT; CDR3: CASSAGRGTDNEKLFF
J: TRBJ2-1; size: NA; V: TRBV7-3; D: TRBD2; DNA: TGTGCCAGCAGCTTAAGTGGCGGGAGAGGTAATGAGCAGTTCTTC; CDR3: CASSLSGGRGNEQFF
J: TRBJ2-1; size: NA; V: TRBV4-3; D: NA; DNA: TGCGCCAGCAGCCAAGATCCTTCTAGCGCGAGCTCCTACAATGAGCAGTTCTTC; CDR3: CASSQDPSSASSYNEQFF
J: TRBJ2-1; size: few; V: TRBV13; D: NA; DNA: TGTGCCAGCAACGGGGGAGGCAATGAGCAGTTCTTC; CDR3: CASNGGGNEQFF
J: TRBJ2-7; size: few; V: TRBV28; D: TRBD2; DNA: TGTGCCAGCAGTTTAGGCAACGAGCTAGCGGCGATATCCTACGAGCAGTACTTC; CDR3: CASSLGNELAAISYEQYF
J: TRBJ2-5; size: NA; V: TRBV6-6; D: NA; DNA: TGTGCCAGCGCAGCATTGGGGTTTGGGGAGACCCAGTACTTC; CDR3: CASAALGFGETQYF
J: TRBJ2-6; size: NA; V: TRBV27; D: NA; DNA: TGTGCCAGCAGTTCGATGATGATGTCTGGGGCCAACGTCCTGACTTTC; CDR3: CASSSMMMSGANVLTF
J: TRBJ2-2; size: NA; V: TRBV10-3; D: NA; DNA: TGTGCCATCCTAAGGGAGAACACCGGGGAGCTGTTTTTT; CDR3: CAILRENTGELFF
J: TRBJ2-3; size: few; V: TRBV20-1; D: NA; DNA: TGCAGTGCTAGGGGCCACCGGACTAGCACAGATACGCAGTATTTT; CDR3: CSARGHRTSTDTQYF
J: TRBJ2-4; size: few; V: TRBV6-2/TRBV6-3; D: TRBD2; DNA: TGTGCCAGCAGTTACGGGACTAGCAACATTCAGTACTTC; CDR3: CASSYGTSNIQYF
J: TRBJ2-7; size: few; V: TRBV5-1; D: NA; DNA: TGCGCCAGCAGCTTGGGTTTAGGCGGATACGAGCAGTACTTC; CDR3: CASSLGLGGYEQYF
J: TRBJ2-5; size: NA; V: TRBV4-1; D: NA; DNA: TGCGCCAGCAGCCAAGATTGGGGGGCCTACGGCCAAGAGACCCAGTACTTC; CDR3: CASSQDWGAYGQETQYF
J: TRBJ1-2; size: NA; V: TRBV3-1; D: NA; DNA: TGTGCCAGCAGCCAAGATTTGGGGGTCAACTATGGCTACACCTTC; CDR3: CASSQDLGVNYGYTF
J: TRBJ2-1; size: NA; V: TRBV24-1; D: TRBD1; DNA: TGTGCCACCAGTGATCCCTCCGGGACAGGGGGTGGAAATGAGCAGTTCTTC; CDR3: CATSDPSGTGGGNEQFF
J: TRBJ2-3; size: many; V: TRBV4-2; D: NA; DNA: TGTGCCAGCAGCCAGGGGACTGCTCACACAGATACGCAGTATTTT; CDR3: CASSQGTAHTDTQYF
J: TRBJ2-4; size: NA; V: TRBV29-1; D: NA; DNA: TGCAGCGTGAGGGGAATGCAGACTAAAAACATTCAGTACTTC; CDR3: CSVRGMQTKNIQYF
J: TRBJ2-2; size: NA; V: TRBV6-4; D: TRBD1; DNA: TGTGCCAGCAGTAAAAGGACAGGCAACACCGGGGAGCTGTTTTTT; CDR3: CASSKRTGNTGELFF
J: TRBJ1-1; size: NA; V: TRBV7-2; D: NA; DNA: TGTGCCAGCAGCCCTCGCCTTTTAGGGGCGGGCACTGAAGCTTTCTTT; CDR3: CASSPRLLGAGTEAFF
J: TRBJ2-7; size: NA; V: TRBV14; D: TRBD2; DNA: TGTGCCAGCAGCCAAGATTCACTAGCGGGAGCTAACTACGAGCAGTACTTC; CDR3: CASSQDSLAGANYEQYF
J: TRBJ1-1; size: few; V: TRBV29-1; D: NA; DNA: TGCAGCTCCTGGGGCGGGGCTGAAGCTTTCTTT; CDR3: CSSWGGAEAFF